Each of the 24 T cell receptor beta chains below was sequenced from the same sample in a study of cytomegalovirus exposure and HLA in healthy donors. PCR used 60 Vbeta primers and 13 Jbeta primers. The repertoire was sequenced with immunoSEQ multiplex PCR; TCRdb's copy has only in-frame clones and lacks some. The sample contains 140,000 or so clones, roughly 80% of which appear only once. Sequencing was done on a sample of PBMCs. The origin of the receptors is a man between 35 and 55 years old in good health and CMV-seronegative.

The genes are TRBV2 and TRBJ1-5; D perhaps matches TRBD1 (5 bases). Germline V gene lookup returns CDR1 SNHLY and CDR2 FYNNEI. This CDR3 contains 15 residues. V was clipped by 6 bases and J by 2 bases, with 14 bases between them. CDR3: CASRASRAGNQPQHF. The CDR3 nucleotides read TGTGCCAGCAGGGCCTCCAGGGCGGGCAATCAGCCCCAGCATTTT.

V usage is TRBV5-1 and J usage is TRBJ2-7, with TRBD1 as a possible D gene (6 bases). The CDR3 length is 13 residues. Germline values: CDR1 SGHRS, CDR2 YFSETQ. Trimming removed 0 bases at V and 5 bases at J, with 9 bases between. The CDR3 loop reads CASSLETGDEQYF. For the CDR3, the DNA is TGCGCCAGCAGCTTGGAGACAGGCGACGAGCAGTACTTC.

This sequence joins TRBV28 and TRBJ1-1, with no clear D. The CDR3 totals 11 residues. Germline V gene data show CDR1 as MDHEN and CDR2 as SYDVKM. V was shortened by 6 bases and J by 7 bases, with 9 bases between the two germline ends. CDR3 region: CASSLSLEAFF. As DNA, the CDR3 is TGTGCCAGCAGCCTGAGCCTTGAAGCTTTCTTT.

The chain recombines TRBV14 with TRBJ2-2; 7 bases are a match to TRBD1. The germline V gene has CDR1 SGHDN and CDR2 FVKESK. Unmatched junction bases numbered 10, after V lost 5 bases and J lost 7 bases. The CDR3 is 15 amino acids. CDR3 in amino acids: CASSWGQPLGGELFF. CDR3 sequence (DNA): TGTGCCAGCAGCTGGGGACAGCCTCTCGGCGGGGAGCTGTTTTTT. Variable domain in full (rest from reference TRBV14 and TRBJ2-2): EAGVTQFPSHSVIEKGQTVTLRCDPISGHDNLYWYRRVMGKEIKFLLHFVKESKQDESGMPNNRFLAERTGGTYSTLKVQPAELEDSGVYFCASSWGQPLGGELFFGEGSRLTVL.

The V and J genes are TRBV29-1 and TRBJ2-7, with D tentatively TRBD2 (5 bases). From germline, CDR1 is SQVTM and CDR2 ANQGSEA. This CDR3 contains 11 residues. The V end was cut by 4 bases, the J end by 7 bases, with 11 bases between. The CDR3 reads CSVAEPGEQYF. The CDR3, as DNA: TGCAGCGTTGCCGAGCCGGGAGAGCAGTACTTC.

The chain links TRBV9 to TRBJ2-3, with 8 bases aligning to TRBD1. J was trimmed by 4 bases and V by 4 bases; bases with no gene match: 5. CDR3 length: 14 residues. Germline loops: CDR1 SGDLS, CDR2 YYNGEE. Here the CDR3 reads CASSSGQGADTQYF. In DNA, the CDR3 is TGTGCCAGCAGCTCAGGACAGGGCGCAGATACGCAGTATTTT. Full variable domain (rest looked up from reference TRBV9 and TRBJ2-3): DSGVTQTPKHLITATGQRVTLRCSPRSGDLSVYWYQQSLDQGLQFLIQYYNGEERAKGNILERFSAQQFPDLHSELNLSSLELGDSALYFCASSSGQGADTQYFGPGTRLTVL.

The rearrangement uses TRBV11-2 and TRBJ2-1, with 12 bases matching TRBD2. CDR3 size: 17 residues. Losses at the gene ends were 2 bases for V and 7 bases for J; bases not matched to a gene: 9. Germline V gene data show CDR1 as SGHAT and CDR2 as FQNNGV. The CDR3 reads CASSLHGLAGGGNEQFF. The DNA of the CDR3 is TGTGCCAGCAGCTTACACGGTCTAGCGGGGGGGGGAAATGAGCAGTTCTTC.

The rearrangement uses TRBV29-1 and TRBJ1-1; tentatively, D is TRBD1 (5 bases). Trimming cost V 4 bases and J 4 bases, with 13 bases left between them. The germline V gene encodes CDR1 SQVTM and CDR2 ANQGSEA. The CDR3 is 13 residues long. The CDR3 DNA sequence: TGCAGCGTTGCTATGGGGGGTGGCACTGAAGCTTTCTTT. This encodes CSVAMGGGTEAFF.

The chain uses TRBV2 and TRBJ1-5, with D uncertain. V was shortened by 3 bases and J by 5 bases, with 8 bases between the two germline ends. CDR1 SNHLY and CDR2 FYNNEI come from the germline V gene. The CDR3 contains 13 residues. The CDR3 loop is CASSDRGYQPQHF. The CDR3, as DNA: TGTGCCAGCAGTGATCGAGGGTATCAGCCCCAGCATTTT.

V gene TRBV7-2 combines with J gene TRBJ2-7; the match to TRBD1 covers 9 bases. CDR1 SGHTA and CDR2 FQGNSA come from the germline V gene. The CDR3 covers 14 residues. Trimming took 6 bases from V and 4 from J; bases not matched to a gene: 7. This chain's CDR3 is CASSTGQGRYEQYF. The CDR3 DNA sequence: TGTGCCAGCAGTACCGGACAGGGGAGATACGAGCAGTACTTC.

The chain has TRBV28 and TRBJ1-2; 8 nucleotides align to TRBD1. The CDR3 consists of 13 residues. V lost 4 bases, J lost 8 bases, and 6 bases stayed unmatched. Per the germline V gene, CDR1 is MDHEN and CDR2 is SYDVKM. Written as DNA, the CDR3 is TGTGCCAGCAGTTACAACAGGGGGAGCGGCTACACCTTC. It is translated as CASSYNRGSGYTF.

The count of this clone is one. The chain recombines TRBV19 with TRBJ2-2; maybe TRBD1 (6 bases). Per germline, CDR1 LNHDA and CDR2 SQIVND (reference sequence). This CDR3 comprises 17 residues. V lost 3 bases, J lost 1 base, and 15 bases lay in between. This CDR3 is CASSIRTGHGNTGELFF. Written as DNA, the CDR3 is TGTGCCAGTAGTATTAGGACGGGACACGGGAACACCGGGGAGCTGTTTTTT.

This clone was found once. The chain has TRBV19 and TRBJ2-1; 9 positions match TRBD2. Trimming at V came to 3 bases and at J to 2 bases, leaving 8 bases not matched to a gene. Germline CDR1 LNHDA, CDR2 SQIVND (reference sequence). This CDR3 is 17 amino acids long. CDR3 DNA sequence: TGTGCCAGTAGTATGTACCTGCGGGGGGGCCCCTACAATGAGCAGTTCTTC. Its translation is CASSMYLRGGPYNEQFF.

In regard to this clone: Other DNA sequences in the same sample also yield this CDR3. CDR3 coding DNA: TGTGCCAGTAAGGGGCAGGGGACAGAAGCTTTCTTT. This encodes CASKGQGTEAFF. The gene calls are TRBV19 and TRBJ1-1; tentative D call: TRBD1 (6 bases). The CDR3 contains 12 residues. Trimming took off 7 bases at V and 8 bases at J, with 14 bases between the two ends. The germline gives CDR1 LNHDA, CDR2 SQIVND (reference sequence).

The V call is TRBV4-2, the J call TRBJ2-3, with TRBD2 matching over 8 bases. CDR3 length: 17 residues. Trimming cost V 0 bases and J 4 bases; bases outside gene matches: 9. The germline V gene encodes CDR1 LGHNA and CDR2 YNFKEQ. The CDR3 loop is CASSQEAGTRLSDTQYF. For the CDR3, the DNA is TGTGCCAGCAGCCAAGAGGCCGGGACTAGGTTGTCAGATACGCAGTATTTT.

This clone was detected once. This chain joins TRBV6-5 and TRBJ1-2, with D perhaps matching TRBD1 (6 bases). This CDR3 is 15 amino acids long. Germline CDR1 reads MNHEY; CDR2 reads SVGAGI. Trimming pared 6 bases from V and 4 bases from J, leaving 18 bases between. CDR3 DNA sequence: TGTGCCAGCAGGACGACATACAGGGACCTCTATGGCTACACCTTC. This translates into CASRTTYRDLYGYTF.

The rearrangement joins TRBV27 to TRBJ1-4; D uncertain. CDR1 is MNHEY, CDR2 SMNVEV, per germline (reference sequence). V lost 5 bases to trimming and J lost 0 bases, with 13 bases between them. The CDR3 runs 16 residues. In DNA, the CDR3 is TGTGCCAGCAGTGGGAGGGTGCTTGCAACTAATGAAAAACTGTTTTTT. This codes for CASSGRVLATNEKLFF.

This chain connects TRBV5-6 to TRBJ1-1, with TRBD1 identical over 8 bases. Germline V gene sequence: CDR1 SGHDT, CDR2 YYEEEE. V lost 4 bases to trimming and J lost 7 bases; unmatched junction nucleotides: 9. This CDR3 is built from 14 residues. The CDR3, as DNA: TGTGCCAGCAGCATTCAGGGGGCGCGCGGTGAAGCTTTCTTT. Translated, it gives CASSIQGARGEAFF.

This clone is a singleton in its sample. The V call is TRBV2, the J call TRBJ2-3, with a possible D match to TRBD1 (6 bases). The CDR3 runs to 17 residues. Trimming removed 6 bases from V and 1 base from J, with 20 bases in between. Germline loops: CDR1 SNHLY, CDR2 FYNNEI. The CDR3 DNA follows: TGTGCCAGCAGACCCGCGTTAGGACAGAAACGCACAGATACGCAGTATTTT. It specifies CASRPALGQKRTDTQYF.

In DNA, the CDR3 is TGTGCCAGCTCATCCGACGGGAAATACGAGCAGTACTTC. The encoded protein is CASSSDGKYEQYF. The chain couples TRBV18 to TRBJ2-7; possible D gene TRBD2, 5 bases. The CDR3 is made up of 13 amino acids. Germline V gene data show CDR1 as KGHSH and CDR2 as LQKENI. The V and J ends lost 5 bases and 4 bases respectively, with 12 bases between them.

This chain connects TRBV18 to TRBJ1-1; D is perhaps TRBD1 (5 bases). The CDR3 runs 15 residues. Looked up from germline, CDR1 is KGHSH and CDR2 is LQKENI. The germline V and J ends were trimmed by 2 bases and 1 base, with 11 bases remaining between them. The CDR3 region is CASSPRGERNTEAFF. CDR3 coding DNA: TGTGCCAGCTCACCAAGGGGCGAGAGGAACACTGAAGCTTTCTTT.

This chain joins TRBV7-2 and TRBJ2-7, with 13 bases aligning to TRBD2. The CDR3 totals 15 residues. Germline assignment: CDR1 SGHTA and CDR2 FQGNSA. Trimming removed 4 bases from V and 7 bases from J; junction bases left unmatched: 7. The CDR3 sequence is CASSSSRGLAGEQYF. CDR3 coding DNA: TGTGCCAGCAGCTCTAGCAGGGGACTAGCGGGGGAGCAGTACTTC.

The V gene is TRBV28, the J gene TRBJ2-5, with 13 nucleotides matching TRBD2. Germline V CDR1 and CDR2: MDHEN, SYDVKM. V shed 6 bases, J shed 4 bases, and the junction held 5 bases outside the gene matches. This CDR3 is 15 amino acids long. CDR3: CASRTSGGRGETQYF. DNA for the CDR3: TGTGCCAGCAGGACTAGCGGGGGGCGAGGAGAGACCCAGTACTTC.

This chain connects TRBV28 to TRBJ1-2; no clear D. The CDR3 runs 14 residues. The V gene's germline CDR1 is MDHEN and CDR2 SYDVKM. Trimming took 2 bases from V and 4 from J, leaving 11 bases between them. The CDR3 sequence is CASSLLAAAYGYTF. In DNA, the CDR3 is TGTGCCAGCAGTTTACTAGCGGCGGCCTATGGCTACACCTTC.